The 7 T cell receptor beta chains listed next were all sequenced from one sample in a study of blood T cells in healthy people across ages. Primed by a sample-barcoded 5' primer and a J-beta primer mix, a second PCR proceeded for roughly 7 to 11 cycles. Each CDR3 protein is one row after TCRdb ran MiXCR on the 5' RACE reads. Of about 2 million distinct CDR3 sequences in the sample, roughly 49% are singletons; the top ten hold around 2.1%. What was sequenced was blood. These receptors were obtained from a woman between 40 and 55 years old in good health.

This chain connects TRBV7-9 to TRBJ1-2; D perhaps matches TRBD1 (6 bases). Germline values: CDR1 SEHNR, CDR2 FQNEAQ (reference sequence). V was trimmed by 4 bases and J by 5 bases, leaving 14 bases between them. CDR3 size: 14 residues. This CDR3 is CASSSDGTPYGYTF. CDR3 nucleotide sequence: TGTGCCAGCAGCTCGGACGGGACACCTTATGGCTACACCTTC.

This clonotype has just a few counts. The chain links TRBV12-5 to TRBJ2-3, with a weak D call TRBD1 (6 bases). CDR1 is LGHNT and CDR2 is FRNRAP in the germline V gene. The CDR3 is 16 residues long. V lost 3 bases, J lost 2 bases, and 15 bases lay in between. This CDR3 reads CASGFSAQGPTDTQYF. CDR3 nucleotide sequence: TGTGCTAGTGGTTTCTCAGCACAGGGTCCCACAGATACGCAGTATTTT.

V usage is TRBV24-1 and J usage is TRBJ1-4; TRBD1 agrees at 7 bases. This CDR3 comprises 14 residues. The germline CDR1 and CDR2 sequences are KGHDR and SFDVKD. V trimming: 5 bases; J trimming: 5 bases; junction bases outside the gene matches: 4. The CDR3 region has the DNA TGTGCCACCAGTGCGGCCAGGGGGAATGAAAAACTGTTTTTT. Protein: CATSAARGNEKLFF.

V gene TRBV5-1 combines with J gene TRBJ1-1; unclear D gene. The CDR3 spans 14 residues. Germline CDR1 and CDR2: SGHRS and YFSETQ. V was shortened by 0 bases and J by 0 bases, with 6 bases between the two germline ends. The CDR3 DNA reads TGCGCCAGCAGCTTGGAGGGCGTGAACACTGAAGCTTTCTTT. Translating it yields CASSLEGVNTEAFF. Full variable domain (missing parts from reference TRBV5-1 and TRBJ1-1): KAGVTQTPRYLIKTRGQQVTLSCSPISGHRSVSWYQQTPGQGLQFLFEYFSETQRNKGNFPGRFSGRQFSNSRSEMNVSTLELGDSALYLCASSLEGVNTEAFFGQGTRLTVV.

The J gene is TRBJ2-7, the V gene TRBV28; either TRBD1 or TRBD2 may fit D (5 bases each). Germline-derived CDR1 and CDR2 are MDHEN and SYDVKM. Trimming took 6 bases from V and 0 from J, leaving 15 bases between them. The CDR3 runs 15 residues. CDR3 sequence: CASSPGTILSYEQYF. The CDR3 region has the DNA TGTGCCAGCAGCCCAGGGACCATCCTCTCCTACGAGCAGTACTTC.

V and J are TRBV20-1 and TRBJ2-7; TRBD2 matches 7 bases. Germline V gives CDR1 DFQATT, CDR2 SNEGSKA (reference sequence). The CDR3 length is 15 residues. J was trimmed by 2 bases and V by 3 bases; bases with no gene match: 10. The DNA for the CDR3 is TGCAGTGCTAGGCCGGCGGGGACTACAACCTACGAGCAGTACTTC. Its translation: CSARPAGTTTYEQYF.

This chain connects TRBV9 to TRBJ2-7, with D perhaps being TRBD1 or TRBD2 (6 bases each). The J call may be mistaken, given a closer DNA end match to TRBJ2-5. The CDR3 covers 13 residues. Looked up from germline, CDR1 is SGDLS and CDR2 is YYNGEE. CDR3 amino acids: CASSPRGGGTQYF. For the CDR3, the DNA is TGTGCCAGCAGCCCCAGAGGGGGAGGGACCCAGTACTTC.